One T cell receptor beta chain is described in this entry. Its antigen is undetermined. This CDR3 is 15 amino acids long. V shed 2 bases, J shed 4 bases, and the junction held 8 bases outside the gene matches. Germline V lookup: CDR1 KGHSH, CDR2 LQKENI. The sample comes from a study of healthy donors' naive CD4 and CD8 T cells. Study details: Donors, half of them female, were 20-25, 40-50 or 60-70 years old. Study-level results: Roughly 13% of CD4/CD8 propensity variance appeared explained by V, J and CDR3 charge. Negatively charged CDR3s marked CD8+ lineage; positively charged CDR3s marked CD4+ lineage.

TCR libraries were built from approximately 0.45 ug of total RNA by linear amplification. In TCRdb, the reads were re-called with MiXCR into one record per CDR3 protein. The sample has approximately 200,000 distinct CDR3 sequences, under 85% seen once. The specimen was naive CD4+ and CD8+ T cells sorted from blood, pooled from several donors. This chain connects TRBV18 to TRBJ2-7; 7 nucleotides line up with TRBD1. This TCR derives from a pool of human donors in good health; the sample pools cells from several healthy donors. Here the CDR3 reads CASSPRQGTEYEQYV. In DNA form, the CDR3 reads TGTGCCAGCTCACCAAGACAGGGAACCGAGTACGAGCAGTACGTC.